A single sample is the source of the 18 T cell receptor beta chains below, sequenced in a study of T-cell reconstitution after alpha-beta-depleted transplantation in children. TCRbeta library construction was performed incorporating unique molecular identifiers. TCRdb independently ran MiXCR on the PCR reads; one entry per CDR3 protein. The sample carries about half a million distinct CDR3 sequences, roughly an eighth recorded once. The sequencing here drew on PBMCs from the stem cell graft donor, taken from the stem cell graft. The receptor set was obtained from a human donor who donated a stem cell graft to a child with combined immunodeficiency.

This clonotype was recorded many times. This chain links TRBV20-1 with TRBJ2-7, with TRBD1 identical over 7 bases. J gave up 2 bases and V 6 bases, and 7 bases lay outside the gene matches. CDR1 is DFQATT and CDR2 is SNEGSKA in the germline V gene (reference sequence). This CDR3 has 13 amino acids. The CDR3 protein is CSAGARGPYEQYF. The DNA of the CDR3 is TGCAGTGCCGGCGCAAGGGGGCCCTACGAGCAGTACTTC.

The chain joins TRBV5-1 to TRBJ1-4, with D possibly being TRBD1 (6 bases). CDR1 is SGHRS, CDR2 YFSETQ, per germline. The V end lost 2 bases, the J end lost 10 bases, and 15 bases lay between the germline ends. The CDR3 runs 14 residues. CDR3 in DNA: TGCGCCAGCAGCTTACAGGGATTAGATGGAAAACTGTTTTTT. Protein: CASSLQGLDGKLFF.

This clonotype occurred many times. The chain's CDR3 is CASSPQGGDEQYF. The CDR3 DNA follows: TGTGCCAGCAGCCCCCAGGGGGGAGACGAGCAGTACTTC. This chain links TRBV7-9 with TRBJ2-7; D might be TRBD1 (7 bases). Germline CDR1 reads SEHNR; CDR2 reads FQNEAQ (reference sequence). The CDR3 runs to 13 residues. The ends were cut back, 5 bases at V and 5 bases at J, with 13 bases in the middle.

This clonotype was observed a few times. CDR3 DNA sequence: TGCAGCGCCGGAAGAACTAGCGGGCCCAATGAGCAGTTCTTC. This encodes CSAGRTSGPNEQFF. The chain has TRBV29-1 and TRBJ2-1, with 9 bases aligning to TRBD2. Germline assignment: CDR1 SQVTM and CDR2 ANQGSEA. There are 14 residues in the CDR3. V dropped 7 bases and J dropped 6; count of bases not matched to a gene: 10.

This clonotype was counted many times. V and J are TRBV11-3 and TRBJ2-1; 14 positions match TRBD2. The CDR3 is 15 residues long. Germline trimming cut 0 bases from V and 8 bases from J; bases unmatched to any gene: 0. Germline V gives CDR1 SGHNT, CDR2 YENEEA. CDR3 loop: CASSLEGLAGDEQFF. The CDR3 DNA sequence: TGTGCCAGCAGCTTAGAGGGACTAGCGGGAGATGAGCAGTTCTTC.

V and J are TRBV9 and TRBJ2-7; D unclear. This CDR3 contains 14 residues. V lost 0 bases and J lost 0, with 7 bases in between. Germline CDR1 SGDLS, CDR2 YYNGEE. This CDR3 reads CASSVGSSSYEQYF. CDR3 DNA: TGTGCCAGCAGCGTAGGATCGAGCTCCTACGAGCAGTACTTC.

DNA for the CDR3: TGTGCCAGCTCACCAAACCCCAGCGGGGCCGCCGGGGAGCTGTTTTTT. This gives the protein CASSPNPSGAAGELFF. The chain links TRBV18 to TRBJ2-2; 7 bases match TRBD2. Per the germline V gene, CDR1 is KGHSH and CDR2 is LQKENI. There are 16 residues in the CDR3. V lost 2 bases, J lost 6 bases, and 9 bases stayed unmatched.

This clonotype occurred many times. The genes are TRBV2 and TRBJ2-2; D is uncertain. The CDR3 covers 14 residues. Deletions cut 8 bases from V and 6 bases from J, with 16 bases between. Looked up from germline, CDR1 is SNHLY and CDR2 is FYNNEI. CDR3 sequence: CASVAQPIAGELFF. For the CDR3, the DNA is TGTGCCAGCGTGGCCCAGCCCATAGCCGGGGAGCTGTTTTTT.

In its sample, this clonotype was seen many times. V is TRBV4-2 and J is TRBJ2-7; D remains ambiguous. The CDR3 runs to 12 residues. Germline CDR1 is LGHNA and CDR2 is YNFKEQ. V dropped 2 bases and J dropped 4 bases, with 6 bases sitting between them. Written as DNA, the CDR3 is TGTGCCAGCAGCCAACCCCCGTACGAGCAGTACTTC. Translated, it gives CASSQPPYEQYF.

The V gene is TRBV7-2, the J gene TRBJ2-3; TRBD1 or TRBD2 may be the D gene (5 bases each). Germline V gene lookup returns CDR1 SGHTA and CDR2 FQGNSA. Deletions cut 2 bases from V and 3 bases from J, with 15 bases between. This CDR3 is 16 amino acids long. This chain's CDR3 is CASSLHPGRGTDTQYF. CDR3 coding DNA: TGTGCCAGCAGCTTACATCCAGGGAGAGGAACAGATACGCAGTATTTT. Together with reference TRBV7-2 and TRBJ2-3, the CDR3 gives the full variable domain: GAGVSQSPSNKVTEKGKDVELRCDPISGHTALYWYRQSLGQGLEFLIYFQGNSAPDKSGLPSDRFSAERTGGSVSTLTIQRTQQEDSAVYLCASSLHPGRGTDTQYFGPGTRLTVL.

The chain employs TRBV4-3 and TRBJ2-4; D may correspond to TRBD1 or TRBD2 (6 bases each). V lost 1 base to trimming and J lost 6 bases, with 10 bases between them. The length of the CDR3 is 14 residues. Germline-derived CDR1 and CDR2 are LGHNA and YSLEER. The chain's CDR3 is CASSQGLGGNIQYF. The CDR3 DNA is TGCGCCAGCAGCCAAGGACTAGGGGGAAACATTCAGTACTTC.

The sample holds a few counts of this clonotype. The J gene is TRBJ2-3, the V gene TRBV5-1; perhaps D is TRBD1 or TRBD2 (6 bases each). V lost 7 bases and J 0 bases, leaving 21 bases between the germline ends. From germline, CDR1 is SGHRS and CDR2 YFSETQ. The CDR3 is made up of 17 amino acids. The CDR3 coding sequence is TGCGCCAGCTACCTCGGTTTGGGGGGCTCTAGCACAGATACGCAGTATTTT. Residues: CASYLGLGGSSTDTQYF.

There are a few counts of this clonotype. This chain links TRBV7-9 with TRBJ2-5, with D perhaps assigned TRBD1 or TRBD2 (5 bases each). The CDR3 is 16 residues long. The V gene lost 0 bases and the J gene lost 4 bases, with 15 bases spanning the gap. CDR1 SEHNR and CDR2 FQNEAQ come from the germline V gene (reference sequence). CDR3 sequence (DNA): TGTGCCAGCAGCTTAGCCCCCTTTGAGGGGAGAGAGACCCAGTACTTC. Residues: CASSLAPFEGRETQYF.

The chain joins TRBV30 to TRBJ1-6; 8 bases align to TRBD1. V gave up 5 bases and J gave up 7 bases; unmatched junction bases: 4. There are 13 residues in the CDR3. Germline CDR1 and CDR2: GTSNPN and SVGIG (reference sequence). CDR3 protein: CAWAGGLNSPLHF. As DNA, the CDR3 is TGTGCCTGGGCAGGGGGCCTGAATTCACCCCTCCACTTT. The complete variable domain, with remaining parts taken from reference TRBV30 and TRBJ1-6, reads SQTIHQWPATLVQPVGSPLSLECTVEGTSNPNLYWYRQAAGRGLQLLFYSVGIGQISSEVPQNLSASRPQDRQFILSSKKLLLSDSGFYLCAWAGGLNSPLHFGNGTRLTVT.

This clonotype was found many times. The V gene is TRBV10-3, the J gene TRBJ2-1; D is unclear. The germline V and J ends were trimmed by 7 bases and 0 bases, with 4 bases remaining between them. Germline CDR1 is ENHRY and CDR2 is SYGVKD. The CDR3 length is 12 residues. The CDR3 bases are TGTGCCATCACCAGCTCCTACAATGAGCAGTTCTTC. It yields the protein CAITSSYNEQFF.

A few counts support this clonotype. The V call is TRBV2, the J call TRBJ2-7; 7 bases align to TRBD2. CDR3 length: 15 amino acids. The V and J ends lost 7 bases and 2 bases, in that order; junction bases with no gene match: 11. The germline V gene encodes CDR1 SNHLY and CDR2 FYNNEI. CDR3 DNA sequence: TGTGCCAGCACCCCAGAGTTTGGGGGGGCCTACGAGCAGTACTTC. Its translation is CASTPEFGGAYEQYF.

The gene calls are TRBV29-1 and TRBJ2-7; possible D gene TRBD1, 6 bases. The germline V and J ends were trimmed by 7 bases and 4 bases, with 14 bases remaining between them. Germline-derived CDR1 and CDR2 are SQVTM and ANQGSEA. The CDR3 runs 12 residues. CDR3 residues: CSGGTGLYEQYF. The DNA of the CDR3 is TGCAGCGGGGGAACAGGGCTATACGAGCAGTACTTC.

This clonotype was seen more than once but under ten times. This sequence joins TRBV5-1 and TRBJ1-1; D remains ambiguous. The CDR3 has 15 residues. Germline CDR1 is SGHRS and CDR2 is YFSETQ. V lost 4 bases and J lost 1, with 14 bases in between. Here the CDR3 reads CASSGRSAGNTEAFF. The CDR3 coding sequence is TGCGCCAGCAGCGGGAGGTCGGCGGGGAACACTGAAGCTTTCTTT.